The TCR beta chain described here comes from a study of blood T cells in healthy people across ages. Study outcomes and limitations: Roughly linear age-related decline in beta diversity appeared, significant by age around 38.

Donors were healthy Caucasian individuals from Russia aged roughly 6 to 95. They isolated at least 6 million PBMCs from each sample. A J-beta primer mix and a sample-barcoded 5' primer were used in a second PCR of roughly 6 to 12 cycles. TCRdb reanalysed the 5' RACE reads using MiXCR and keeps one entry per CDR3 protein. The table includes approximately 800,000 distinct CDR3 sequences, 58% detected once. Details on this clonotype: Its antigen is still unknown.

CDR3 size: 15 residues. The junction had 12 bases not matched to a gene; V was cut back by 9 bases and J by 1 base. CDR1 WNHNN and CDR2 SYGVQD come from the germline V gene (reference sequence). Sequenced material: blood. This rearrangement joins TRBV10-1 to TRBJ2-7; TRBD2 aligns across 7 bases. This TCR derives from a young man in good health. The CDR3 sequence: CASRRRSGVSYEQYF. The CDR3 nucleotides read TGCGCCAGTCGTCGGAGGAGCGGGGTATCCTACGAGCAGTACTTC.